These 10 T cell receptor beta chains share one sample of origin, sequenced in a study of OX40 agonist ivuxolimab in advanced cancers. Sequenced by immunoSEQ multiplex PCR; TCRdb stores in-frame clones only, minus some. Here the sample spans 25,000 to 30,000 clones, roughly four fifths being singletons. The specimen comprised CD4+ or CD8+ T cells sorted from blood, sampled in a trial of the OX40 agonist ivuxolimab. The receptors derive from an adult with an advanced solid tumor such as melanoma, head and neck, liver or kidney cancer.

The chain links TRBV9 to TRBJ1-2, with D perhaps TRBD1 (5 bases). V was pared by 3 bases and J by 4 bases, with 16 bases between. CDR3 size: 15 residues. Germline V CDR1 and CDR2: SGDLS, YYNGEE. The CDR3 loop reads CASSADPQGRYGYTF. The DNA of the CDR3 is TGTGCCAGCAGCGCCGACCCGCAGGGTCGCTATGGCTACACCTTC.

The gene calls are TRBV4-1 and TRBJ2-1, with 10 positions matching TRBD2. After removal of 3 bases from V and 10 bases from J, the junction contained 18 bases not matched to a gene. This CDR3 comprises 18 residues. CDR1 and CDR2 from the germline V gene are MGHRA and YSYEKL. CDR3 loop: CASSQTYWTSGPSGEQFF. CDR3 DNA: TGCGCCAGCAGCCAGACCTATTGGACTAGCGGACCGTCGGGGGAGCAGTTCTTC.

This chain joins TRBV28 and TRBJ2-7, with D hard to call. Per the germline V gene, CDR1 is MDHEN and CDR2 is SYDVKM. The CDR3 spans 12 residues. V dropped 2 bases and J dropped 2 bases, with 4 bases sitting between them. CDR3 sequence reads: CASSLPPYEQYF. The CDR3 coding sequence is TGTGCCAGCAGTTTACCCCCCTACGAGCAGTACTTC.

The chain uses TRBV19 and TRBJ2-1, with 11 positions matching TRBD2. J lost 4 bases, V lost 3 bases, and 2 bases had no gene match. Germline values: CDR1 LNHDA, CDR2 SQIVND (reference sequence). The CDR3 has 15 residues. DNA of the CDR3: TGTGCCAGTAGTATGACTAGCGGGGAGTACAATGAGCAGTTCTTC. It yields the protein CASSMTSGEYNEQFF.

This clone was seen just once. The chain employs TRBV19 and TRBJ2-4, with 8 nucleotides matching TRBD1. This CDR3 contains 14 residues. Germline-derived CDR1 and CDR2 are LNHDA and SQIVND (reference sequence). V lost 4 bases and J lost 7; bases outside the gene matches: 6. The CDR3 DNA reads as TGTGCCAGTAGTACACCGGGACAGGAGAACATTCAGTACTTC. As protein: CASSTPGQENIQYF. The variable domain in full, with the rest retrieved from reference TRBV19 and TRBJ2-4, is DGGITQSPKYLFRKEGQNVTLSCEQNLNHDAMYWYRQDPGQGLRLIYYSQIVNDFQKGDIAEGYSVSREKKESFPLTVTSAQKNPTAFYLCASSTPGQENIQYFGAGTRLSVL.

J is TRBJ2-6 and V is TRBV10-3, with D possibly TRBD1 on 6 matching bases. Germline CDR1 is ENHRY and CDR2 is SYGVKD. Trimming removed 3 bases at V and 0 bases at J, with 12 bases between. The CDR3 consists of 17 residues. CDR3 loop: CAISDPGHHSGANVLTF. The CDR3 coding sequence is TGTGCCATCAGTGACCCGGGACACCACTCTGGGGCCAACGTCCTGACTTTC.

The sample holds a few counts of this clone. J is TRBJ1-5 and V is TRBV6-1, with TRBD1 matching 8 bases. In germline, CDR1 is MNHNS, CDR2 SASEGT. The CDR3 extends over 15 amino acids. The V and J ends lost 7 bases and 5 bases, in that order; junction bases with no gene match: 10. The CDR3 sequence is CASTSFGTGDQPQHF. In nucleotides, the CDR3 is TGTGCCAGCACCTCATTCGGGACAGGAGATCAGCCCCAGCATTTT.

The DNA of the CDR3 is TGTGCCAGCAACCCGTTGGGCGAGAGCTCCTACAATGAGCAGTTCTTC. Its protein is CASNPLGESSYNEQFF. The chain is built from TRBV28 and TRBJ2-1; D gene uncertain. V dropped 7 bases and J dropped 0 bases, with 16 bases sitting between them. Germline V lookup: CDR1 MDHEN, CDR2 SYDVKM. The CDR3 has 16 amino acids.

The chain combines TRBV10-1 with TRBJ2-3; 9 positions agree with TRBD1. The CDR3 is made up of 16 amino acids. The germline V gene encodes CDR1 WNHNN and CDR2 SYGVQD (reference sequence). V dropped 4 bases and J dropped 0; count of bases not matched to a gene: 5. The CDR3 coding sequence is TGCGCCAGCAGTGGACAGGGGGAAACTAGCACAGATACGCAGTATTTT. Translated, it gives CASSGQGETSTDTQYF.

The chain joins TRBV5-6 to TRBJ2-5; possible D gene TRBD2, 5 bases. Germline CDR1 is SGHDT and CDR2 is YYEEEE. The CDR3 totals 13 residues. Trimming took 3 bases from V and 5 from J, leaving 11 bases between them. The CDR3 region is CASSSHGEETQYF. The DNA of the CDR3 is TGTGCCAGCAGCTCCCATGGGGAGGAGACCCAGTACTTC.